The 6 T cell receptor beta chains below come from one sample, sequenced in a study of cytomegalovirus exposure and HLA in healthy donors. PCR was performed using 60 Vbeta and 13 Jbeta primers. This table comes from immunoSEQ multiplex PCR, and its TCRdb copy is limited to in-frame clones, with some not included. The sample has around 180,000 clones; 85% are singletons. Input material: PBMCs. The receptors stem from a boy aged 2 to 10 in good health and CMV-seronegative.

This chain links TRBV4-2 with TRBJ2-1; TRBD1 aligns across 12 bases. Germline CDR1 reads LGHNA; CDR2 reads YNFKEQ. V trimming: 1 base; J trimming: 10 bases; junction bases outside the gene matches: 8. CDR3 length: 16 amino acids. The CDR3 DNA sequence: TGTGCCAGCAGCCAAGTCGGGGACAGGGGGCGCGGAGAGCAGTTCTTC. Translated, it gives CASSQVGDRGRGEQFF.

CDR3 sequence reads: CASSLGGGNMNTEAFF. As DNA, the CDR3 is TGTGCCAGCAGCTTAGGGGGGGGGAATATGAACACTGAAGCTTTCTTT. The rearrangement joins TRBV7-6 to TRBJ1-1; possible D gene TRBD1, 5 bases. This CDR3 spans 16 amino acids. Germline lookup yields CDR1 SGHVS and CDR2 FNYEAQ. V lost 1 base and J lost 0, with 12 bases in between.

The chain carries TRBV5-4 and TRBJ1-3; TRBD1 matches 9 bases. V trimming: 0 bases; J trimming: 0 bases; junction bases outside the gene matches: 7. This CDR3 comprises 18 residues. CDR1 and CDR2 (germline): SGHNT, YYREEE (reference sequence). The DNA of the CDR3 is TGTGCCAGCAGCTTGGACAGGGGGCGCGCGGTCTCTGGAAACACCATATATTTT. This encodes CASSLDRGRAVSGNTIYF.

V usage is TRBV6-1 and J usage is TRBJ2-3; D gene uncertain. Germline-derived CDR1 and CDR2 are MNHNS and SASEGT. The CDR3 covers 15 residues. The V end was cut by 0 bases, the J end by 5 bases, with 12 bases between. CDR3 in amino acids: CASSEATPERDTQYF. CDR3 in DNA: TGTGCCAGCAGTGAAGCAACTCCGGAGAGAGATACGCAGTATTTT.

The chain recombines TRBV10-3 with TRBJ1-3, with D possibly matching TRBD1 (5 bases). Germline-derived CDR1 and CDR2 are ENHRY and SYGVKD. The V end was cut by 6 bases, the J end by 4 bases, with 16 bases between. This CDR3 has 15 amino acids. DNA of the CDR3: TGTGCCATCAGCTTCGACAGAGCAGGAGGAAACACCATATATTTT. Translated: CAISFDRAGGNTIYF.

The V and J genes are TRBV5-1 and TRBJ2-2; D might be TRBD1 (5 bases). Germline V lookup: CDR1 SGHRS, CDR2 YFSETQ. Trimming stripped 4 bases from V and 1 base from J, with 11 bases between. The CDR3 totals 15 residues. The CDR3 coding sequence is TGCGCCAGCAGCCCGGGTGACAGGAACACCGGGGAGCTGTTTTTT. It codes for CASSPGDRNTGELFF.